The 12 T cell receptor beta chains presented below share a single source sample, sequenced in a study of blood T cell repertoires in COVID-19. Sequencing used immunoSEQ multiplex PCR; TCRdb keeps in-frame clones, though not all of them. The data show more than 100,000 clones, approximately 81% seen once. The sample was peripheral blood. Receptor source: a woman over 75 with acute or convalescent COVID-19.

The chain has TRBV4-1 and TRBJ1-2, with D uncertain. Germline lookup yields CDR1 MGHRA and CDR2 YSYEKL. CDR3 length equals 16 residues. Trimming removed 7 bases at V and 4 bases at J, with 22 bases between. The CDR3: CASKTMAGLDVYGYTF. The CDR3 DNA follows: TGCGCCAGCAAAACCATGGCGGGTCTCGACGTCTATGGCTACACCTTC.

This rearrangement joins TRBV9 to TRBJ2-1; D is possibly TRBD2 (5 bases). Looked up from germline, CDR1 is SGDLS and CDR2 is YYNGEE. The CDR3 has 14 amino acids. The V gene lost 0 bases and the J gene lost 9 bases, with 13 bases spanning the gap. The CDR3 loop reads CASSVGVTISEQFF. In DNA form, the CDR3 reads TGTGCCAGCAGCGTAGGGGTGACTATCAGTGAGCAGTTCTTC. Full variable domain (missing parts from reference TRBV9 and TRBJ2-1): DSGVTQTPKHLITATGQRVTLRCSPRSGDLSVYWYQQSLDQGLQFLIQYYNGEERAKGNILERFSAQQFPDLHSELNLSSLELGDSALYFCASSVGVTISEQFFGPGTRLTVL.

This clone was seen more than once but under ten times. CDR3 in amino acids: CATSRVGGWISNQPQHF. The CDR3 DNA is TGTGCCACCAGCAGAGTTGGAGGGTGGATTAGCAATCAGCCCCAGCATTTT. V gene TRBV15 combines with J gene TRBJ1-5, with no clear D. CDR3 length equals 17 residues. The V and J ends lost 1 base and 0 bases respectively, with 13 bases between them. Germline CDR1 reads LNHNV; CDR2 reads YYDKDF (reference sequence).

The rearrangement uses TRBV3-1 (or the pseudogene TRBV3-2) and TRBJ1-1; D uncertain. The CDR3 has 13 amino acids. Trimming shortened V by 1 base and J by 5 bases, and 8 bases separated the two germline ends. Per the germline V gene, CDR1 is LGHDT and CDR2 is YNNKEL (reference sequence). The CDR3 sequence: CASSQGGVTEAFF. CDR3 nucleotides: TGTGCCAGCAGCCAAGGAGGAGTGACTGAAGCTTTCTTT.

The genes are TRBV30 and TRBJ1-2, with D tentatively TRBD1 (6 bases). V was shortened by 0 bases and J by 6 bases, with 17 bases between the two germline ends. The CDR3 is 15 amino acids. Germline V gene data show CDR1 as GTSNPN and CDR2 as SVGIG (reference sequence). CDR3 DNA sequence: TGTGCCTGGAGTGTACAGGAAGGGGGTCCCCATGGCTACACCTTC. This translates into CAWSVQEGGPHGYTF.

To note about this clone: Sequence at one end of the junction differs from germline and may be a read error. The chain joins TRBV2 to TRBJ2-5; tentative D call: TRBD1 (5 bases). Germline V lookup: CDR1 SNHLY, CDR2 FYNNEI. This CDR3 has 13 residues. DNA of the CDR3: TGTGCCAGCAGAGAAGACGAAACAGGGACCCAGTACTTC. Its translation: CASREDETGTQYF.

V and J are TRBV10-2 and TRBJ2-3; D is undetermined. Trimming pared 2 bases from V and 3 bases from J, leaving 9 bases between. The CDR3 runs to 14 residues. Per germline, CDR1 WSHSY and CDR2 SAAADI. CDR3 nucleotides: TGCGCCAGCAGTGAGAATACGAGGACAGATACGCAGTATTTT. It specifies CASSENTRTDTQYF.

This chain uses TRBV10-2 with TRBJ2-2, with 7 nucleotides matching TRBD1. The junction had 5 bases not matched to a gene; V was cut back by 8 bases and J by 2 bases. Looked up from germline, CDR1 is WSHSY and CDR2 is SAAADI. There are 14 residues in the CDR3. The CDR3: CASLRTGNTGELFF. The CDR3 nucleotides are TGCGCCAGCTTGAGGACAGGAAACACCGGGGAGCTGTTTTTT.

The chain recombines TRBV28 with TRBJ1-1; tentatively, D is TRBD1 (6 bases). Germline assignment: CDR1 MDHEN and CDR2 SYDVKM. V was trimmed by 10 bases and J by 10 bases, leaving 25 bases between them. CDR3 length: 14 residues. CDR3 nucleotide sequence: TGTGCCACCCTATCGGGGGGCGCGGTAGTCGCAGCTTTCTTT. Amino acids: CATLSGGAVVAAFF.

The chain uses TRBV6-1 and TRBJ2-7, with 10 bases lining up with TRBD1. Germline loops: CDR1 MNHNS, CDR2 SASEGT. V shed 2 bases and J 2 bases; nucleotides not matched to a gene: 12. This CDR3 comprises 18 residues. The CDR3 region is CASSERGAGQGVPYEQYF. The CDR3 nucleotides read TGTGCCAGCAGTGAACGTGGGGCCGGACAGGGGGTCCCCTACGAGCAGTACTTC.

The CDR3 region is CASSITGQGRHEQYF. DNA for the CDR3: TGTGCCAGTAGTATCACGGGACAGGGGCGACACGAGCAGTACTTC. The rearrangement uses TRBV19 and TRBJ2-7, with 10 nucleotides matching TRBD1. V trimming: 3 bases; J trimming: 5 bases; junction bases outside the gene matches: 7. CDR1 is LNHDA, CDR2 SQIVND, per germline (reference sequence). The CDR3 totals 15 residues.

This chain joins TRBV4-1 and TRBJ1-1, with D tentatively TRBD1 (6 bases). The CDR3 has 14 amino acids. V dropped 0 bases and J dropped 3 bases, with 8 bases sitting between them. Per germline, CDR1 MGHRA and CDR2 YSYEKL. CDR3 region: CASSQEHRDTEAFF. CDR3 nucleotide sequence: TGCGCCAGCAGCCAAGAGCACAGGGACACTGAAGCTTTCTTT.